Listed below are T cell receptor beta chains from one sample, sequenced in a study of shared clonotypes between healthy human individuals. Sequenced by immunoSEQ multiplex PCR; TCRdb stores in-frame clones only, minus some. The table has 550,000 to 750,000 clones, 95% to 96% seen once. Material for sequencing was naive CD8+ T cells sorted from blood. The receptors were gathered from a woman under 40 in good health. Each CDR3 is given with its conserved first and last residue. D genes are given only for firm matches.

CASSLEGLAVTDTQYF,TGTGCCAGCAGTTTAGAAGGACTAGCGGTAACAGATACGCAGTATTTT,TRBD2,TRBJ2-3,TRBV27
CASRASISYEQYF,TGTGCCAGCAGAGCTAGCATTTCCTACGAGCAGTACTTC,.,TRBJ2-7,TRBV2
CASSYTNGQPQHF,TGTGCCAGCAGTTACACGAACGGGCAGCCCCAGCATTTT,.,TRBJ1-5,TRBV6-5
CSATNYEQYF,TGCAGTGCTACCAACTACGAGCAGTACTTC,.,TRBJ2-7,TRBV20-1
CASSDWPGPRIDSGNTIYF,TGTGCCAGCAGCGATTGGCCGGGACCCCGTATAGACTCTGGAAACACCATATATTTT,.,TRBJ1-3,TRBV2
CASSPQGRRKTEAFF,TGTGCCAGCAGCCCTCAGGGACGCCGGAAGACTGAAGCTTTCTTT,.,TRBJ1-1,TRBV28
CATRGGNTEAFF,TGTGCCACCAGGGGGGGGAACACTGAAGCTTTCTTT,.,TRBJ1-1,TRBV15
CASSLASINTGTSGNTIYF,TGTGCCAGCAGCTTAGCGAGTATAAACACTGGGACCTCTGGAAACACCATATATTTT,.,TRBJ1-3,TRBV7-9
CSVPPGGETQYF,TGCAGCGTTCCTCCCGGGGGGGAGACCCAGTACTTC,TRBD2,TRBJ2-5,TRBV29-1
CASSFRGRTNEKLFF,TGTGCCAGCAGTTTTAGGGGGAGGACTAATGAAAAACTGTTTTTT,.,TRBJ1-4,TRBV28
CASSFLGITYEQYF,TGTGCCAGCAGTTTCTTGGGGATTACCTACGAGCAGTACTTC,.,TRBJ2-7,TRBV28
CASSVRFPGRQWGQPQHF,TGTGCCAGCAGCGTCCGGTTTCCGGGACGCCAATGGGGACAGCCCCAGCATTTT,.,TRBJ1-5,TRBV9
CASSLSGAYEQYF,TGTGCCAGCAGTTTGTCAGGGGCCTACGAGCAGTACTTC,.,TRBJ2-7,TRBV27
CASSLSAEILYEQYF,TGTGCCAGCAGTTTATCGGCCGAAATTCTATACGAGCAGTACTTC,.,TRBJ2-7,TRBV27
CASSLYGNVDTQYF,TGTGCCAGCAGCTTGTACGGGAATGTAGATACGCAGTATTTT,.,TRBJ2-3,TRBV5-6
CASSTSGTQETQYF,TGTGCCAGCAGCACCTCCGGGACCCAAGAGACCCAGTACTTC,.,TRBJ2-5,TRBV7-9
CASSFSEGTQPQHF,TGTGCCAGCAGCTTCTCAGAGGGAACTCAGCCCCAGCATTTT,.,TRBJ1-5,TRBV7-8